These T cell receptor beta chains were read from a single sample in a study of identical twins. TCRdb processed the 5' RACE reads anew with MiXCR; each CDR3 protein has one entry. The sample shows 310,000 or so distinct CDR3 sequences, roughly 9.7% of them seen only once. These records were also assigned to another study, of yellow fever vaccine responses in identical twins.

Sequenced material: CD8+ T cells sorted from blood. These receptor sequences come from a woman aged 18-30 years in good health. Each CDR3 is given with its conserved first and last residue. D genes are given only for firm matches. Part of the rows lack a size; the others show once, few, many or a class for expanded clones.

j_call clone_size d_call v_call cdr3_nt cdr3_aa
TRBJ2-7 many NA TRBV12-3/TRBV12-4 TGTGCCAGCAGCTTACCTAGGGCTTCAAGCTCCTACGAGCAGTACTTC CASSLPRASSSYEQYF
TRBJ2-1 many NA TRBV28 TGTGCCAGCAGTTTATCGAAGGAGGGCAGGCAATCCTACAATGAGCAGTTCTTC CASSLSKEGRQSYNEQFF
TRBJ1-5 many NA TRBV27 TGTGCCAGCAGTTTATACCGAGTGGACAGTTCAAATCAGCCCCAGCATTTT CASSLYRVDSSNQPQHF
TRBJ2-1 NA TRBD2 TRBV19 TGTGCCAGTAGAAAAACCCTAGCGGGAGAGTACAATGAGCAGTTCTTC CASRKTLAGEYNEQFF
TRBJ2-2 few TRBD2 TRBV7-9 TGTGCCAGCAGCTTGACTAGCGGTTACGCGAACACCGGGGAGCTGTTTTTT CASSLTSGYANTGELFF
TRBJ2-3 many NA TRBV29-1 TGCAGCGTTGACAGGGTTGCAGATACGCAGTATTTT CSVDRVADTQYF
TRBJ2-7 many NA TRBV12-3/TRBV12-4 TGTGCCAGCAGTCCCGGGACTCTAGACTACGAGCAGTACTTC CASSPGTLDYEQYF
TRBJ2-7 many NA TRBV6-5 TGTGCCAGCAGTTACTCCGGCGGGACCTACGAGCAGTACTTC CASSYSGGTYEQYF
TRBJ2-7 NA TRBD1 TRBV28 TGTGCCAGCACAATCCCCGGGACAGGGGCCTACGAGCAGTACTTC CASTIPGTGAYEQYF
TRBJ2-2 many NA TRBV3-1 TGTGCCAGCAGCCCAATGAACAGGGCGAACACCGGGGAGCTGTTTTTT CASSPMNRANTGELFF
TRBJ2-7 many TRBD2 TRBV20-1 TGCAGTGCTACTAGCGGGAGCACCTACGAGCAGTACTTC CSATSGSTYEQYF
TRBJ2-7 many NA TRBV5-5 TGTGCCAGCAGCTTGGAGGACATTGTCTGGCAGTACTTC CASSLEDIVWQYF
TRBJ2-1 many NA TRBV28 TGTGCCAGCAGTTATCCCCGGGCTAGCGTTGGGGGGTGGGATGAGCAGTTCTTC CASSYPRASVGGWDEQFF
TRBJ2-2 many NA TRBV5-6 TGTGCCAGCAGCTTGGGGCGGGGCGAGAGCACCGGGGAGCTGTTTTTT CASSLGRGESTGELFF
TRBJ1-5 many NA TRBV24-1 TGTGCCACCAGTGATAGAACAGGAGTTCAGCCCCAGCATTTT CATSDRTGVQPQHF
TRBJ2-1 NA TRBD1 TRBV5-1 TGCGCCAGCAGCAGCCGGGACAGGGGTCTCCATGAGCAGTTCTTC CASSSRDRGLHEQFF
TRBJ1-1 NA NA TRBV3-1 TGTGCCAGCGGCCAAGCGGGGATCAACACTGAAGCTTTCTTT CASGQAGINTEAFF
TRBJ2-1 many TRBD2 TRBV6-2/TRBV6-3 TGTGCCAGCAGACCCATAGCGGGAGGGATAGTGAATGAGCAGTTCTTC CASRPIAGGIVNEQFF
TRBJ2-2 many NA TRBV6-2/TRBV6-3 TGTGCCAGCAGTTATACAGAGATGAACACCGGGGAGCTGTTTTTT CASSYTEMNTGELFF
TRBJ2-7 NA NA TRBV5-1 TGCGCCAGCAGCTTCGGCCCCAGCCTCTCCTACGAGCAGTACTTC CASSFGPSLSYEQYF
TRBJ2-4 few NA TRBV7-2 TGTGCCAGCAGCCCGCTTCGGGGGGCTGAGGAGAACATTCAGTACTTC CASSPLRGAEENIQYF
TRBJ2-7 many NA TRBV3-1 TGTGCCAGCAGCCAAGTGCGGGGTTTCGACGAGCAGTACTTC CASSQVRGFDEQYF
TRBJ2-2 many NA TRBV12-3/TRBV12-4 TGTGCCAGCAGTTTACCAGTTTTGAACACCGGGGAGCTGTTTTTT CASSLPVLNTGELFF
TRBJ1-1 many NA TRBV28 TGTGCCAGCAGTTTAGGATGGGGGGCTGAATCCCCTTACACTGAAGCTTTCTTT CASSLGWGAESPYTEAFF
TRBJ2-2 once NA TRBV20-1 TGCAGTGCTAGAGATCCGGGGGCGGAAACCGGGGTGCTGTTTTTT CSARDPGAETGVLFF
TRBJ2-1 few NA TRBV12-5 TGTGCTAGTGGTTTGGTAGGGCAGCTAGGCGCGCGGTTCTTC CASGLVGQLGARFF
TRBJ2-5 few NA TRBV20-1 TGCAGTGTTAGAGCCTACGGCTCCCAACCGGAGACCCAGTACTTC CSVRAYGSQPETQYF
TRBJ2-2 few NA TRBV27 TGTGCCAGCACGGCAGGGGGGGAGGCGAACACCGGGGAGCTGTTTTTT CASTAGGEANTGELFF
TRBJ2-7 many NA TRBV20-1 TGCAGTGCTAGGTCCTTAAGGGCCCTAACCTACGAGCAGTACTTC CSARSLRALTYEQYF
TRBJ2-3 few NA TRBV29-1 TGCAGCGTTGGTTACAGGGAAGAAGGGGATACGCAGTATTTT CSVGYREEGDTQYF